Each of the 28 T cell receptor beta chains below was sequenced from the same sample in a study of cytomegalovirus exposure and HLA in healthy donors. The study ran its PCR with 60 Vbeta and 13 Jbeta primers. Sequencing used immunoSEQ multiplex PCR; TCRdb keeps in-frame clones, though not all of them. Among about 94,000 clones listed, over 65% were seen once. Sequencing was carried out using PBMCs. These receptors all come from a young man in good health and CMV-seronegative.

This chain connects TRBV5-1 to TRBJ2-3; D may be TRBD2 (5 bases). V lost 4 bases and J lost 2, with 14 bases in between. This CDR3 region has 15 residues. Germline V gives CDR1 SGHRS, CDR2 YFSETQ. The CDR3 sequence is CASSPEDFFTDTQYF. The CDR3 nucleotides are TGCGCCAGCAGCCCCGAGGACTTTTTCACAGATACGCAGTATTTT.

This clone showed up just a few times. The chain couples TRBV5-1 to TRBJ1-1, with a weak D call TRBD1 (6 bases). The V end lost 4 bases, the J end lost 5 bases, and 18 bases lay between the germline ends. Looked up from germline, CDR1 is SGHRS and CDR2 is YFSETQ. The CDR3 is 15 residues long. The CDR3 is CASSASGGAETEAFF. Written as DNA, the CDR3 is TGCGCCAGCAGCGCCTCGGGGGGCGCAGAGACTGAAGCTTTCTTT. Drawing the rest from reference TRBV5-1 and TRBJ1-1, the complete variable domain is KAGVTQTPRYLIKTRGQQVTLSCSPISGHRSVSWYQQTPGQGLQFLFEYFSETQRNKGNFPGRFSGRQFSNSRSEMNVSTLELGDSALYLCASSASGGAETEAFFGQGTRLTVV.

The V gene is TRBV19, the J gene TRBJ2-2, with 9 positions matching TRBD2. The CDR3 has 17 amino acids. CDR1 and CDR2 (germline): LNHDA, SQIVND (reference sequence). V was clipped by 5 bases and J by 4 bases; unmatched bases: 11. The CDR3 is CASSPRSSGTFTGELFF. The CDR3 region has the DNA TGTGCCAGTAGTCCCCGATCTAGCGGGACGTTCACCGGGGAGCTGTTTTTT.

V usage is TRBV13 and J usage is TRBJ2-1; maybe TRBD2 (5 bases). CDR1 and CDR2 from the germline V gene are PRHDT and FYEKMQ (reference sequence). The ends were cut back, 4 bases at V and 7 bases at J, with 23 bases in the middle. The CDR3 is 17 residues long. The CDR3 reads CASSSERRASRENEQFF. The CDR3 DNA is TGTGCCAGCAGCTCAGAACGACGCGCTAGCAGAGAGAATGAGCAGTTCTTC.

The V call is TRBV27, the J call TRBJ1-1; no reliable D call. This CDR3 has 14 amino acids. Germline V gene data show CDR1 as MNHEY and CDR2 as SMNVEV (reference sequence). V was pared by 2 bases and J by 1 base, with 8 bases between. CDR3 sequence (DNA): TGTGCCAGCAGTTTACCGGGTAGGAACACTGAAGCTTTCTTT. Amino acids: CASSLPGRNTEAFF.

The gene calls are TRBV9 and TRBJ2-7; 9 nucleotides agree with TRBD1. Trimming cost V 0 bases and J 7 bases; bases outside gene matches: 8. Germline V gene data show CDR1 as SGDLS and CDR2 as YYNGEE. CDR3 size: 15 residues. The CDR3 region is CASSVGNPGTGEQYF. In DNA form, the CDR3 reads TGTGCCAGCAGCGTAGGAAATCCCGGGACAGGGGAGCAGTACTTC.

The V call is TRBV7-8, the J call TRBJ2-7, with D tentatively TRBD1 (6 bases). This CDR3 contains 13 residues. V lost 1 base and J lost 2, with 6 bases in between. Germline V gene sequence: CDR1 SGHVS, CDR2 FQNEAQ. The CDR3 spells CASSLGTAYEQYF. The DNA for the CDR3 is TGTGCCAGCAGCTTAGGGACAGCCTACGAGCAGTACTTC.

V gene TRBV5-5 combines with J gene TRBJ1-5; 7 bases match TRBD1. V shed 0 bases, J shed 5 bases, and the junction held 14 bases outside the gene matches. Germline lookup yields CDR1 SGHKS and CDR2 YYEKEE (reference sequence). CDR3 length equals 18 residues. CDR3 sequence: CASSLGPTRQGSDQPQHF. The CDR3 DNA follows: TGTGCCAGCAGCTTGGGCCCAACTCGACAGGGATCGGATCAGCCCCAGCATTTT. Variable domain in full (rest from reference TRBV5-5 and TRBJ1-5): DAGVTQSPTHLIKTRGQQVTLRCSPISGHKSVSWYQQVLGQGPQFIFQYYEKEERGRGNFPDRFSARQFPNYSSELNVNALLLGDSALYLCASSLGPTRQGSDQPQHFGDGTRLSIL.

The chain carries TRBV5-1 and TRBJ2-7, with 8 bases matching TRBD1. Germline trimming cut 7 bases from V and 4 bases from J; bases unmatched to any gene: 13. CDR1 is SGHRS, CDR2 YFSETQ, per germline. There are 15 residues in the CDR3. The CDR3 spells CASGREPGGAYEQYF. The CDR3 DNA sequence: TGCGCCAGCGGTCGGGAGCCAGGGGGCGCATACGAGCAGTACTTC.

The V and J genes are TRBV29-1 and TRBJ2-7, with a weak D call TRBD2 (6 bases). This CDR3 spans 12 amino acids. Trimming pared 7 bases from V and 0 bases from J, leaving 10 bases between. Germline assignment: CDR1 SQVTM and CDR2 ANQGSEA. CDR3 amino acids: CSGSTSSYEQYF. CDR3 sequence (DNA): TGCAGCGGTTCGACTAGCTCCTACGAGCAGTACTTC.

A single count supports this clone. The chain is built from TRBV5-4 and TRBJ2-7, with 11 bases that match TRBD1. CDR3 length equals 15 residues. Germline V gives CDR1 SGHNT, CDR2 YYREEE (reference sequence). Unmatched junction bases numbered 9, after V lost 4 bases and J lost 6 bases. The chain's CDR3 is CASSIRTGGFGEQYF. For the CDR3, the DNA is TGTGCCAGCAGCATCCGGACAGGGGGCTTTGGCGAGCAGTACTTC.

The chain carries TRBV6-5 and TRBJ2-2; possibly TRBD2 for D (6 bases). This CDR3 region has 15 residues. CDR1 is MNHEY and CDR2 is SVGAGI in the germline V gene. Trimming stripped 7 bases from V and 3 bases from J, with 15 bases between. DNA for the CDR3: TGTGCCAGCATTCCTAGCGACGGGGACACCGGGGAGCTGTTTTTT. Protein product: CASIPSDGDTGELFF.

The rearrangement uses TRBV5-1 and TRBJ2-2, with a tentative D call TRBD1 (6 bases). Germline assignment: CDR1 SGHRS and CDR2 YFSETQ. This CDR3 has 16 residues. Trimming removed 3 bases at V and 2 bases at J, with 14 bases between. DNA of the CDR3: TGCGCCAGCAGCTGGCACGGGACAAATAACACCGGGGAGCTGTTTTTT. It translates to CASSWHGTNNTGELFF. Full variable domain (outside the CDR3, taken from reference TRBV5-1 and TRBJ2-2): KAGVTQTPRYLIKTRGQQVTLSCSPISGHRSVSWYQQTPGQGLQFLFEYFSETQRNKGNFPGRFSGRQFSNSRSEMNVSTLELGDSALYLCASSWHGTNNTGELFFGEGSRLTVL.

V is TRBV9 and J is TRBJ2-5; 12 bases align to TRBD1. Germline CDR1 SGDLS, CDR2 YYNGEE. The CDR3 extends over 16 amino acids. The junction had 9 bases not matched to a gene; V was cut back by 5 bases and J by 4 bases. The CDR3 is CASSAGTGGEGETQYF. CDR3 nucleotides: TGTGCCAGCAGTGCCGGGACAGGGGGCGAGGGAGAGACCCAGTACTTC.

This rearrangement joins TRBV5-1 to TRBJ2-7; 13 nucleotides align to TRBD2. CDR3 length: 16 amino acids. The germline V gene has CDR1 SGHRS and CDR2 YFSETQ. The V segment lost 4 bases and the J segment 0 bases; nucleotides outside the gene matches: 4. Here the CDR3 DNA reads TGCGCCAGCAGCAAGACTAGCGGGGGGTTCTCCTACGAGCAGTACTTC. Its protein product is CASSKTSGGFSYEQYF.

The chain combines TRBV6-1 with TRBJ2-7, with 11 bases matching TRBD1. The CDR3 is made up of 17 amino acids. J gave up 2 bases and V 1 base, and 7 bases lay outside the gene matches. Per the germline V gene, CDR1 is MNHNS and CDR2 is SASEGT. In nucleotides, the CDR3 is TGTGCCAGCAGTGAAGTGCTGGACAGGGGGCTTGCCTACGAGCAGTACTTC. It yields the protein CASSEVLDRGLAYEQYF.

The V and J genes are TRBV5-8 and TRBJ1-1; a weak D match, TRBD1 (5 bases). V was trimmed by 6 bases and J by 3 bases, leaving 15 bases between them. The CDR3 extends over 14 amino acids. CDR1 is SGHTS, CDR2 YDEGEE, per germline. The DNA of the CDR3 is TGTGCCAGCACCTCCTTTGGGGGGGACACTGAAGCTTTCTTT. It is translated as CASTSFGGDTEAFF.

The rearrangement links TRBV7-3 to TRBJ2-5; maybe TRBD2 (6 bases). Per the germline V gene, CDR1 is SGHTA and CDR2 is FQGTGA. The CDR3 contains 13 residues. V lost 5 bases to trimming and J lost 5 bases, with 12 bases between them. The CDR3 loop reads CASSTTGVETQYF. CDR3 bases: TGTGCCAGCAGCACTACGGGGGTGGAGACCCAGTACTTC.

This chain joins TRBV25-1 and TRBJ2-7; a weak D match, TRBD1 (6 bases). CDR1 is MGHDK and CDR2 is SYGVNS in the germline V gene. Trimming stripped 6 bases from V and 0 bases from J, with 9 bases between. The CDR3 runs 13 residues. CDR3: CASRRQDSYEQYF. The CDR3 nucleotides read TGTGCCAGCAGAAGACAGGACTCCTACGAGCAGTACTTC.

This chain connects TRBV18 to TRBJ2-5; the D is unclear. The length of the CDR3 is 13 residues. The germline gives CDR1 KGHSH, CDR2 LQKENI. The V end was cut by 6 bases, the J end by 4 bases, with 12 bases between. The CDR3 DNA sequence: TGTGCCAGCTCGCCTCGCAGAGGAGAGACCCAGTACTTC. Amino acids: CASSPRRGETQYF.

V is TRBV28 and J is TRBJ1-1; D call uncertain. V was shortened by 9 bases and J by 2 bases, with 7 bases between the two germline ends. CDR3 length: 11 amino acids. Germline-derived CDR1 and CDR2 are MDHEN and SYDVKM. For the CDR3, the DNA is TGTGCCAGTCGACTAAACACTGAAGCTTTCTTT. This sequence encodes CASRLNTEAFF. The complete variable domain, with remaining parts taken from reference TRBV28 and TRBJ1-1, reads DVKVTQSSRYLVKRTGEKVFLECVQDMDHENMFWYRQDPGLGLRLIYFSYDVKMKEKGDIPEGYSVSREKKERFSLILESASTNQTSMYLCASRLNTEAFFGQGTRLTVV.

The chain combines TRBV30 with TRBJ1-5; a possible D gene is TRBD1 (6 bases). Germline loops: CDR1 GTSNPN, CDR2 SVGIG (reference sequence). This CDR3 comprises 13 residues. The ends were cut back, 1 base at V and 4 bases at J, with 8 bases in the middle. The CDR3 DNA follows: TGTGCCTGGAGTGCGGACAGAAATCAGCCCCAGCATTTT. Translating it yields CAWSADRNQPQHF.

There are a few counts of this clone. V is TRBV19 and J is TRBJ2-2; D might be TRBD2 (6 bases). This CDR3 has 14 amino acids. CDR1 LNHDA and CDR2 SQIVND come from the germline V gene (reference sequence). The V end was cut by 7 bases, the J end by 4 bases, with 13 bases between. The CDR3 DNA is TGTGCCAGTATCCCGGGGGAGCTCACCGGGGAGCTGTTTTTT. Its protein product is CASIPGELTGELFF.

V usage is TRBV7-9 and J usage is TRBJ2-5, with D possibly being TRBD1 (7 bases). The J call may be wrong; the DNA end is better matched by TRBJ2-7. The CDR3 loop spans 13 amino acids. CDR1 and CDR2 (germline): SEHNR, FQNEAQ (reference sequence). The DNA of the CDR3 is TGTGCCAGCAGCATCAGGGGGGCCTACGAGCAGTACTTC. Translated: CASSIRGAYEQYF.

This clone was detected only once. The chain combines TRBV15 with TRBJ2-7; no reliable D call. The V end lost 7 bases, the J end lost 3 bases, and 16 bases lay between the germline ends. Germline V CDR1 and CDR2: LNHNV, YYDKDF (reference sequence). The CDR3 totals 14 residues. CDR3 in amino acids: CATTPSTANYEQYF. The DNA for the CDR3 is TGTGCCACCACCCCAAGTACAGCTAACTACGAGCAGTACTTC.

J is TRBJ2-1 and V is TRBV6-4; 10 bases align to TRBD2. CDR1 is MRHNA, CDR2 SNTAGT, per germline. The CDR3 runs to 16 residues. Germline trimming cut 0 bases from V and 8 bases from J; bases unmatched to any gene: 7. CDR3 residues: CASSDSGTSEGDEQFF. For the CDR3, the DNA is TGTGCCAGCAGTGACTCTGGGACTAGCGAAGGGGATGAGCAGTTCTTC.

This chain links TRBV7-8 with TRBJ2-5; 9 bases line up with TRBD1. The V gene's germline CDR1 is SGHVS and CDR2 FQNEAQ. Unmatched junction bases numbered 5, after V lost 3 bases and J lost 3 bases. This CDR3 is built from 15 residues. The CDR3 is CASSFNTGGEETQYF. CDR3 bases: TGTGCCAGCAGCTTTAACACAGGGGGCGAAGAGACCCAGTACTTC.

V usage is TRBV27 and J usage is TRBJ1-1; D not certain. In germline, CDR1 is MNHEY, CDR2 SMNVEV (reference sequence). CDR3 size: 16 residues. V gave up 5 bases and J gave up 12 bases, with 28 bases separating them. The CDR3 spells CASSSPSTAAPVGTFF. For the CDR3, the DNA is TGTGCCAGCAGTAGCCCTTCTACGGCGGCTCCAGTCGGGACTTTCTTT.